Listed here are 6 T cell receptor beta chains from one sample, sequenced in a study of OX40 agonist ivuxolimab in advanced cancers. Sequencing was performed with immunoSEQ multiplex PCR; in TCRdb, only in-frame clones are kept and a portion is missing. Of under 75,000 clones in the sample, roughly nine tenths were seen once. The specimen comprised CD4+ or CD8+ T cells sorted from blood, sampled in a trial of the OX40 agonist ivuxolimab. These receptors all stem from an adult with an advanced solid tumor such as melanoma, head and neck, liver or kidney cancer.

This chain links TRBV19 with TRBJ1-4; a weak D match, TRBD1 (6 bases). Looked up from germline, CDR1 is LNHDA and CDR2 is SQIVND (reference sequence). The CDR3 is 16 residues long. V lost 1 base, J lost 4 bases, and 13 bases lay in between. The CDR3 coding sequence is TGTGCCAGTAGTATAGCAGACAGGACTGTTAATGAAAAACTGTTTTTT. This translates into CASSIADRTVNEKLFF.

The rearrangement links TRBV18 to TRBJ1-2; D unresolved. From germline, CDR1 is KGHSH and CDR2 LQKENI. The V end lost 5 bases, the J end lost 4 bases, and 14 bases lay between the germline ends. The CDR3 is made up of 14 amino acids. The CDR3 sequence is CASSSPEGRYGYTF. The CDR3 DNA is TGTGCCAGCTCAAGCCCAGAGGGCCGCTATGGCTACACCTTC.

This clone was observed a single time. J is TRBJ2-3 and V is TRBV5-1; no definite D call. Germline CDR1 is SGHRS and CDR2 is YFSETQ. The CDR3 covers 14 residues. V lost 2 bases and J 4 bases, leaving 11 bases between the germline ends. CDR3 protein: CASSFSGGPDTQYF. In DNA, the CDR3 is TGCGCCAGCAGCTTTAGTGGCGGTCCAGATACGCAGTATTTT. Using reference TRBV5-1 and TRBJ2-3 for the parts outside the CDR3, the full variable domain is KAGVTQTPRYLIKTRGQQVTLSCSPISGHRSVSWYQQTPGQGLQFLFEYFSETQRNKGNFPGRFSGRQFSNSRSEMNVSTLELGDSALYLCASSFSGGPDTQYFGPGTRLTVL.

The CDR3 sequence is CASSISPHQGGTLEAFF. The CDR3 DNA follows: TGCGCCAGCAGCATATCCCCCCATCAGGGGGGAACACTGGAAGCTTTCTTT. The chain links TRBV5-1 to TRBJ1-1; 7 bases map to TRBD1. V shed 4 bases, J shed 8 bases, and the junction held 20 bases outside the gene matches. The CDR3 extends over 17 amino acids. Germline CDR1 reads SGHRS; CDR2 reads YFSETQ.

The chain joins TRBV10-1 to TRBJ2-5; a weak D match, TRBD2 (5 bases). This CDR3 has 16 residues. The V and J ends lost 5 bases and 1 base respectively, with 17 bases between them. Germline V gene lookup returns CDR1 WNHNN and CDR2 SYGVQD (reference sequence). CDR3 in amino acids: CASSTGLQGGQETQYF. The CDR3 DNA sequence: TGCGCCAGCAGTACCGGACTCCAAGGAGGCCAAGAGACCCAGTACTTC.

V gene TRBV19 combines with J gene TRBJ2-3; TRBD1 aligns across 7 bases. V dropped 4 bases and J dropped 6; count of bases not matched to a gene: 7. CDR1 and CDR2 from the germline V gene are LNHDA and SQIVND (reference sequence). The CDR3 totals 14 residues. The CDR3 DNA is TGTGCCAGTAGTACGGACAGGCTCACGGATACGCAGTATTTT. Amino acids: CASSTDRLTDTQYF.